This T cell receptor beta chain was profiled in a study of cytomegalovirus exposure and HLA in healthy donors. About the research overall: Earlier, approximately 180 million T cells were analyzed, and more than 100 million unique TCR beta sequences were found among them. Study-wide findings and caveats: In a later analysis, TCR association rates varied by HLA locus: DRB1 most, HLA-C fewest. Published work reported that the classifier diagnosed cytomegalovirus status with high specificity and sensitivity. The study reported that TCR beta sequences accurately predicted HLA-A and HLA-B alleles in most subjects.

The junction had 12 bases not matched to a gene; V was cut back by 4 bases and J by 6 bases. Germline V gene data show CDR1 as SEHNR and CDR2 as FQNEAQ (reference sequence). The CDR3 covers 16 residues. Researchers ran the PCR with 60 Vbeta and 13 Jbeta primers. Clones were sequenced by immunoSEQ multiplex PCR, and TCRdb holds only the in-frame ones, with some missing. The data contain 90,000 to 100,000 clones, about 74% of them singletons. On this clone: Antigen specificity is unknown.

The chain is built from TRBV7-9 and TRBJ2-1, with TRBD1 matching over 7 bases. This TCR was recovered from a female donor in good health and CMV-seronegative. Sequencing input: PBMCs. In DNA, the CDR3 is TGTGCCAGCAGCTCCGGCACAGGGGTTGTGGGCAATGAGCAGTTCTTC. Its translation is CASSSGTGVVGNEQFF.